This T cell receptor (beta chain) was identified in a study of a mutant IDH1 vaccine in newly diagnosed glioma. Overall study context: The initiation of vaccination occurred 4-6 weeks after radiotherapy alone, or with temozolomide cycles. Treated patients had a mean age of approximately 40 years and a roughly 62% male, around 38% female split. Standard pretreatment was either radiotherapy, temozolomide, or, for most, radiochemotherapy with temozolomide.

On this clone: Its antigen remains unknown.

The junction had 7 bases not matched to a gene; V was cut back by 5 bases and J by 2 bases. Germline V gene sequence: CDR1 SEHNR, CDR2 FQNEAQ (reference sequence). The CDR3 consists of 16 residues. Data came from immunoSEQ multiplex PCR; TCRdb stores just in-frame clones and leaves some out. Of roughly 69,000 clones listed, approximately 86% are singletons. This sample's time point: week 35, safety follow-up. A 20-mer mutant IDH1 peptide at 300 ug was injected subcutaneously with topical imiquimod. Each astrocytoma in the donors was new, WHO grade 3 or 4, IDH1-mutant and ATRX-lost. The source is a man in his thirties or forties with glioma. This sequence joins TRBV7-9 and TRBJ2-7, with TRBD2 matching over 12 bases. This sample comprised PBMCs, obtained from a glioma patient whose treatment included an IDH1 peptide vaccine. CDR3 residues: CASSSWTSGDPYEQYF. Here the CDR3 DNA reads TGTGCCAGCAGCAGTTGGACTAGCGGGGATCCCTACGAGCAGTACTTC.